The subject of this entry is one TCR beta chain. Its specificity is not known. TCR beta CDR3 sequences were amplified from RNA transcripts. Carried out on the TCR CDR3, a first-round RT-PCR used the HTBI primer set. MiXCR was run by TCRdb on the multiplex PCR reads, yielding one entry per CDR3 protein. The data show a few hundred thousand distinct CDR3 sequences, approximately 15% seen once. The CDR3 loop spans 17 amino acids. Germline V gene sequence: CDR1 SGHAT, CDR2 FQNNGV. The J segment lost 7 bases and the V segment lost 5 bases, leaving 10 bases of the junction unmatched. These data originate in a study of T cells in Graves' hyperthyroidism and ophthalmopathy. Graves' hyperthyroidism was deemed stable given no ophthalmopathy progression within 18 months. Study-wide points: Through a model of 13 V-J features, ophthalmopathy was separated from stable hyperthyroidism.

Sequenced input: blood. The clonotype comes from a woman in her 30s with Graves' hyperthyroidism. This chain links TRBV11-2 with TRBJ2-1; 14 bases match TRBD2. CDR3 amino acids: CASSLGTSGRSQNEQFF. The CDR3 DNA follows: TGTGCCAGCAGCCTAGGGACTAGCGGGAGAAGTCAGAATGAGCAGTTCTTC.